This T cell receptor beta chain was identified during a study of PD-1 blockade in classical Hodgkin lymphoma (dated by TCRdb to the early 2020s). Looking at the study overall: Nivolumab dosing was 3 mg/kg intravenously every 2 weeks, continuing until either disease progression or unacceptable toxicity. A peripheral blood immune signature of response to PD-1 blockade in classical Hodgkin lymphoma was defined using TCR beta sequencing and CyTOF.

Points on this clone: Its antigen has not been determined. No much larger clone exists at a distance of one base, and base qualities are not known.

On the study overall, not on this receptor specifically: Only a single clinical trial cohort was studied, and what caused the repertoire differences, possibly disease activity or prior therapy, remained undefined. Baseline TCR diversity was reported as lower in newly diagnosed patients than in healthy donors, and lower still in relapsed/refractory patients. Patients starting nivolumab less than 1 year after ASCT had lower diversity and were excluded from later analyses to avoid confounding by immune reconstitution. By C4D1, a significant rise was seen in CD4+ TCR diversity but not in CD8+ TCR diversity (p=0.0027 vs p=0.16), and the rise was most apparent among complete responders (p=0.02). Trial patients with a complete response had baseline diversity similar to that of newly diagnosed patients, while partial responders and progressors had significantly lower diversity.

V and J are truncated by 2 bases and 3 bases respectively, leaving an intervening sequence of 12 bases. CDR1 and CDR2, per the germline V gene, are LGHNA and YNFKEQ. Including cysteine and phenylalanine, the CDR3 has 15 amino acids. Left in the record is the CDR3 DNA by itself, 45 bases read in frame from the first base. Genomic DNA was extracted with the Qiagen DNeasy kit from unsorted PBMCs and from negatively selected CD4+ and CD8+ fractions. Amplification of TCR beta CDR3 regions was done by immunoSEQ multiplex PCR with primers that anneal to V and J segments. A synthetic immune receptor repertoire was used to minimize amplification bias, and any remaining bias was removed computationally after sequencing. The authors processed their data as follows. Custom Python scripts were used to quantify repertoire diversity as the Shannon entropy index. Unsorted, CD4+ and CD8+ repertoires were examined separately, except in combined analyses, for which CD4+ and CD8+ sequences were merged in silico. A clone counted as expanded when the clone's frequency after treatment rose at least 2-fold relative to C1D1, and clones undetected at baseline were given a pseudocount of 0.5. Singleton clones were defined as clones with 0 or 1 copy at C1D1, and non-singleton clones were defined as clones with 2 or more copies. Clones expanded in unsorted samples were assigned a CD4+, CD8+ or unknown annotation through matching of protein sequences in sorted samples from the same patient. Diversity changes from C1D1 to C4D1 were tested in paired samples using Wilcoxon tests. Not all clones reach the TCRdb copy of this immuneACCESS table, which keeps in-frame sequences only. Checked studies attribute under half of the gap to unresolved V genes and leave the rest unexplained. From that table come the V and J calls and clone size; the DNA was used to work out D and trimming. The sample contains under 95,000 clones, approximately 94% of them found a single time. Jointly, the top ten make up 8% of the sample.

The time point label of this sample denotes: cycle 1 day 1 (C1D1), immediately before nivolumab initiation. All trial patients had relapsed after autologous stem cell transplantation, with cohorts A, B and C differing in prior brentuximab vedotin exposure. A total of roughly 57 patients with relapsed/refractory classical Hodgkin lymphoma made up the trial cohort, and each patient's best overall response was complete response, partial response or progressive disease. Single-agent nivolumab was administered to trial patients in the multi-cohort phase II CheckMate 205 trial. An independent review committee assessed best overall response using the 2007 International Working Group response criteria. Trial PBMCs were obtained immediately prior to nivolumab initiation (C1D1) and on therapy at cycle 2 day 1 and cycle 4 day 1. After peripheral blood was drawn into 8 mL Vacutainer Cell Preparation Tubes, PBMCs were isolated by centrifugation and then cryopreserved.

The starting material was peripheral blood mononuclear cells (PBMCs), obtained at baseline. This receptor was identified in a human donor with classical Hodgkin lymphoma. The chain is encoded by TRBV4-2 joined to TRBJ2-3; the D gene is perhaps TRBD2, from 6 matching bases. CDR3 sequence: CASSQPGVGTDTQYF. In nucleotide form, the sequence is TGTGCCAGCAGCCAACCGGGAGTAGGGACAGATACGCAGTATTTT.